The present TCR beta chain was sequenced within a study of blood T cell repertoires in COVID-19. Study-wide context: PBMCs, B-cell-depleted T cells, or T cells were the source of the cDNA or gDNA that made up the material.

This clone was observed a handful of times. Looked up from germline, CDR1 is SGHVS and CDR2 is FQNEAQ. V was shortened by 1 base and J by 5 bases, with 9 bases between the two germline ends. The CDR3 contains 14 residues. Sequencing used immunoSEQ multiplex PCR; TCRdb keeps in-frame clones, though not all of them. The sample has some 320,000 clones; roughly 85% are singletons. Ages ranged from about 18 to 100 years, with residence in about 23 US areas. The chain recombines TRBV7-8 with TRBJ1-3, with D unresolved. The TCR sequence derives from a young woman who had been exposed to COVID-19. Input material: PBMCs or T cells enriched from blood (not recorded which). The CDR3 loop reads CASSLVGRRNTIYF. The CDR3 DNA reads as TGTGCCAGCAGCTTAGTAGGCAGGCGAAACACCATATATTTT.